This TCR beta chain comes out of a study of T cells in Graves' hyperthyroidism and ophthalmopathy. RNA transcripts provided the source from which TCR beta CDR3 regions were amplified. The HTBI set primed first-round TCR CDR3 RT-PCR. In TCRdb, the multiplex PCR reads were re-called with MiXCR into one record per CDR3 protein. The sample has 250,000 to 350,000 distinct CDR3 sequences; around 16% are singletons. CDR3 length: 13 amino acids. Germline CDR1 MGHRA, CDR2 YSYEKL. Deletions cut 3 bases from V and 8 bases from J, with 11 bases between. The origin of this receptor is a man younger than 40 with Graves' hyperthyroidism. Material: blood. V usage is TRBV4-1 and J usage is TRBJ2-1; D could derive from TRBD1 or TRBD2 (6 bases each). CDR3 sequence reads: CASSHARGDEQFF. CDR3 nucleotides: TGCGCCAGCAGCCATGCTAGGGGGGATGAGCAGTTCTTC.